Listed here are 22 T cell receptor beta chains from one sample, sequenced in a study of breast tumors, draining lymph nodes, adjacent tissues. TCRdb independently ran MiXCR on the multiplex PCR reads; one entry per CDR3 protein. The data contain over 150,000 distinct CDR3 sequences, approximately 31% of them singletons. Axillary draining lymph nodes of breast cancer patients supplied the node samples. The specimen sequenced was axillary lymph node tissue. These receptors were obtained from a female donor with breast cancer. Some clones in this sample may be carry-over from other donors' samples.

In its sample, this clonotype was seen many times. The chain's CDR3 is CASSLPRAGTGELFF. The CDR3 DNA is TGTGCCAGTAGTCTGCCGCGGGCGGGGACCGGGGAGCTGTTTTTT. V usage is TRBV19 and J usage is TRBJ2-2; D is perhaps TRBD2 (6 bases). Trimming stripped 5 bases from V and 5 bases from J, with 15 bases between. Germline V gene data show CDR1 as LNHDA and CDR2 as SQIVND (reference sequence). The CDR3 consists of 15 residues.

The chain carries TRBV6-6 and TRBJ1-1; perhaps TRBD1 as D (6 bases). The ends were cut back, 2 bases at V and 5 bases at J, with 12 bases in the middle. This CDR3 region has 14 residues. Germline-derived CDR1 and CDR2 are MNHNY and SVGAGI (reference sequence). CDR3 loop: CASSYQRGRTEAFF. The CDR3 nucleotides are TGTGCCAGCAGTTACCAGAGGGGGAGGACTGAAGCTTTCTTT.

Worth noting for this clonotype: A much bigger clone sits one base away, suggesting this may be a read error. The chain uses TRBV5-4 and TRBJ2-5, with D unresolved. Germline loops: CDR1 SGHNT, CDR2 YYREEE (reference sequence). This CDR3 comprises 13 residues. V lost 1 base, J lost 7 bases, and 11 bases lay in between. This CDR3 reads CASSLNKAGTQYF. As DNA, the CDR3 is TGTGCCAGCAGCTTGAATAAAGCCGGGACCCAGTACTTC.

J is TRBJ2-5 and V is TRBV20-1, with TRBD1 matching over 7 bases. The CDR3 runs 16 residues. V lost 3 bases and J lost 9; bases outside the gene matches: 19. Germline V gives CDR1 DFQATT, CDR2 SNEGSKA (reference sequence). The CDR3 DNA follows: TGCAGTGCTAGCCTGGGGTATACAGGGGCGGGTCAGCCCCAGTACTTC. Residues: CSASLGYTGAGQPQYF.

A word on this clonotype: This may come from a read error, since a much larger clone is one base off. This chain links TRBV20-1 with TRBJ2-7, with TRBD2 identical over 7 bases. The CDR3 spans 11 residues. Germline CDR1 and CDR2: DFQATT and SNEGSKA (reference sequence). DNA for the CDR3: TGCAGTGCCGGACTAGGCTACGAGCAGTCCTTC. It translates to CSAGLGYEQSF.

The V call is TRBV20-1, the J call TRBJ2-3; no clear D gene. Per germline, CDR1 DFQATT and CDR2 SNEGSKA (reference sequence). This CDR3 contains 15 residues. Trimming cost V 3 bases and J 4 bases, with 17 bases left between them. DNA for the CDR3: TGCAGTGCTAGCCCGGGCCGGCATGGCGCAGATACGCAGTATTTT. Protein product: CSASPGRHGADTQYF.

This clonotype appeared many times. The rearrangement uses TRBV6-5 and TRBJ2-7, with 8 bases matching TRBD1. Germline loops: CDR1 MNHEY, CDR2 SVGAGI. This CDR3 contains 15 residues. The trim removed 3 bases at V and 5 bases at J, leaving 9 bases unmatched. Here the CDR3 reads CASSYGAGGSNEQYF. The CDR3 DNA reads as TGTGCCAGCAGTTATGGGGCAGGGGGCTCGAACGAGCAGTACTTC.

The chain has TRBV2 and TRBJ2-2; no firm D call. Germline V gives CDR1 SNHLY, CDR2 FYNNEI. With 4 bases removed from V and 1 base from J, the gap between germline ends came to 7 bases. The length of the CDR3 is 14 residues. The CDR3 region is CASSGVRNTGELFF. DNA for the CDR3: TGTGCCAGCAGTGGGGTTAGGAACACCGGGGAGCTGTTTTTT.

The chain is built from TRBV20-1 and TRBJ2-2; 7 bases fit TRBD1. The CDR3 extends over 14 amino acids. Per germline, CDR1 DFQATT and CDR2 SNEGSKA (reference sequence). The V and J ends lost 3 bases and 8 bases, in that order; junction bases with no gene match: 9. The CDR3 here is CSASLRGSTGELFF. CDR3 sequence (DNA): TGCAGTGCTAGTCTCAGGGGGAGCACGGGGGAGCTGTTTTTT.

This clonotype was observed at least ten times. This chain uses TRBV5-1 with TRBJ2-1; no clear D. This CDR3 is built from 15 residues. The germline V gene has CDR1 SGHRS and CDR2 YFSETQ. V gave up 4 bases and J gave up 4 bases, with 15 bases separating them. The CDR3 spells CASSPDLGRYNEQFF. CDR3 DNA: TGCGCCAGCAGCCCGGACCTTGGTCGTTACAATGAGCAGTTCTTC. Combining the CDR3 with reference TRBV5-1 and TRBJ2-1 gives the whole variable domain KAGVTQTPRYLIKTRGQQVTLSCSPISGHRSVSWYQQTPGQGLQFLFEYFSETQRNKGNFPGRFSGRQFSNSRSEMNVSTLELGDSALYLCASSPDLGRYNEQFFGPGTRLTVL.

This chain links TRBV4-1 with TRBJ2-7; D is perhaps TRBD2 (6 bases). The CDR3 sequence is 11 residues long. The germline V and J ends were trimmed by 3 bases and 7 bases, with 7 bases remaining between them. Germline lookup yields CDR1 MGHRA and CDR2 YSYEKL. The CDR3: CASSQLAEQYF. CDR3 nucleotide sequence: TGCGCCAGCAGCCAGCTAGCGGAGCAGTACTTC.

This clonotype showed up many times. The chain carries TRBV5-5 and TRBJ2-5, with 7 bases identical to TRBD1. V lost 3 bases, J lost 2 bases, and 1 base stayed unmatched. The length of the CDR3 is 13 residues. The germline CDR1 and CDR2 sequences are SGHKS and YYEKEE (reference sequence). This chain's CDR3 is CASSSRGQETQYF. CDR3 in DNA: TGTGCCAGCAGCTCCAGGGGGCAAGAGACCCAGTACTTC.

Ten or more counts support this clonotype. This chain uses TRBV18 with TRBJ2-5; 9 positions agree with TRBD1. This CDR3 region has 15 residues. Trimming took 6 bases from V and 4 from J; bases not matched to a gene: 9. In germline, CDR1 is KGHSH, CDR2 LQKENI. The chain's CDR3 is CASSPSQGAGETQYF. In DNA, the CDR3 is TGTGCCAGCTCGCCTTCACAGGGGGCAGGAGAGACCCAGTACTTC.

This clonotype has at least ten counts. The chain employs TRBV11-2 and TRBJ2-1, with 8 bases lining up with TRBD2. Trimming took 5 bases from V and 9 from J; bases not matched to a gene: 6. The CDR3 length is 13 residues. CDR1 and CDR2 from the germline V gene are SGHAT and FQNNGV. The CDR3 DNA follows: TGTGCCAGCAGCCCCGGGGGGGGAAGTGAGCAGTTCTTC. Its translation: CASSPGGGSEQFF.

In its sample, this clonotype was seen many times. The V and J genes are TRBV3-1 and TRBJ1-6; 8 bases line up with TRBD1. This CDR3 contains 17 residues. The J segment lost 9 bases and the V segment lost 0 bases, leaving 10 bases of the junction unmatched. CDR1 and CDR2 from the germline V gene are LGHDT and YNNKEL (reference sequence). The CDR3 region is CASSQDWTGTDTSPLHF. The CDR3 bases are TGTGCCAGCAGCCAAGACTGGACAGGGACGGATACTTCACCCCTCCACTTT. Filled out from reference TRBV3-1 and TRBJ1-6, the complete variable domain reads DTAVSQTPKYLVTQMGNDKSIKCEQNLGHDTMYWYKQDSKKFLKIMFSYNNKELIINETVPNRFSPKSPDKAHLNLHINSLELGDSAVYFCASSQDWTGTDTSPLHFGNGTRLTVT.

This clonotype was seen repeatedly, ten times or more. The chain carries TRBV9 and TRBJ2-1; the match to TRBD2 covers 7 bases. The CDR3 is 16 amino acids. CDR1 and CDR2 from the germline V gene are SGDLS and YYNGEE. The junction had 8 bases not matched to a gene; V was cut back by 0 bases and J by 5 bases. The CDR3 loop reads CASSVGGGAGNNEQFF. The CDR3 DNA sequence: TGTGCCAGCAGCGTAGGGGGGGGAGCGGGGAACAATGAGCAGTTCTTC.

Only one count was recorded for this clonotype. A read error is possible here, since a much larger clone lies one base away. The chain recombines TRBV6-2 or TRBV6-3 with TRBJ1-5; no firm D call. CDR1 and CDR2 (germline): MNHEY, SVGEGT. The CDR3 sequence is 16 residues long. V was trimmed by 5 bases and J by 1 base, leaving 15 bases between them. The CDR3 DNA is TGTGCCAGCAGTGAAGCGCAGCGGCTCAGCAATCAGCCCCAGCATTTT. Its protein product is CASSEAQRLSNQPQHF.

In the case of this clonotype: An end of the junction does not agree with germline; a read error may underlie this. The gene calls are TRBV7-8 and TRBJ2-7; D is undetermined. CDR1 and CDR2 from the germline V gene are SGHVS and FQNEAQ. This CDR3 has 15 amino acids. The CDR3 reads CASSLRGRSSYVQYF. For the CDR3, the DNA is TGTGCCAGCAGCTTAAGAGGCAGGAGCTCCTACGTGCAGTACTTC.

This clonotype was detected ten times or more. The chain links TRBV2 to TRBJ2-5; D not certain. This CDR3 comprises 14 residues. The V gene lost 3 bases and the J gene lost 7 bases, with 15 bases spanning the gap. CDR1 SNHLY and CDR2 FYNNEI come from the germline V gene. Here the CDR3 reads CASSDYQQSGTQYF. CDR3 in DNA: TGTGCCAGCAGTGATTATCAACAGTCGGGGACCCAGTACTTC.

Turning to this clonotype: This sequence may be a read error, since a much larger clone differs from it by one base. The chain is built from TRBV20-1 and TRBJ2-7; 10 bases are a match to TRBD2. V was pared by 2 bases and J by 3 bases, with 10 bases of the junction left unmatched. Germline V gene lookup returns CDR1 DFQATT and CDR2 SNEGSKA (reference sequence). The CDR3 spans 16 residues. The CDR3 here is CSARTLGLAADYEQYF. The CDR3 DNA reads TGCAGTGCTAGAACCCTAGGACTAGCGGCAGACTACGAGCAGTACTTC.

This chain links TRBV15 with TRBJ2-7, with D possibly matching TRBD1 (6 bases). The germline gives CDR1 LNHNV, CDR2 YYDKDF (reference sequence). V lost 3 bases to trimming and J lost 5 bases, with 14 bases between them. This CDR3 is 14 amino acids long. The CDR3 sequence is CATSSAFTGNEQYF. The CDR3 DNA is TGTGCCACCAGCAGTGCTTTTACAGGGAACGAGCAGTACTTC.

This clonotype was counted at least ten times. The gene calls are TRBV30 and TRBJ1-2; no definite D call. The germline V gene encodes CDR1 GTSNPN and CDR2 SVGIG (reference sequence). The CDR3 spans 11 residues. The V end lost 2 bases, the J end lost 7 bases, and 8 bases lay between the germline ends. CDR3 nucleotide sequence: TGTGCCTGGAGTAAAGAGGGTGGCTACACCTTC. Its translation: CAWSKEGGYTF.